The next 8 T cell receptor beta chains were all read from a single sample in a study of blood T cell repertoires in COVID-19. The repertoire was sequenced with immunoSEQ multiplex PCR; TCRdb's copy has only in-frame clones and lacks some. Among around 470,000 clones, roughly nine tenths were seen once, and the ten largest hold around 0.9%. Input material: peripheral blood. The receptors were gathered from a young man with COVID-19, enrolled during active disease.

This clone was recorded at least ten times. J is TRBJ2-6 and V is TRBV9; 10 bases map to TRBD1. From germline, CDR1 is SGDLS and CDR2 YYNGEE. The CDR3 is 17 amino acids. The V segment lost 6 bases and the J segment 1 base; nucleotides outside the gene matches: 7. The CDR3 nucleotides read TGTGCCAGCACCGGGACAGGGGACTTGTCTGGGGCCAACGTCCTGACTTTC. This translates into CASTGTGDLSGANVLTF. Using reference TRBV9 and TRBJ2-6 for the parts outside the CDR3, the full variable domain is DSGVTQTPKHLITATGQRVTLRCSPRSGDLSVYWYQQSLDQGLQFLIQYYNGEERAKGNILERFSAQQFPDLHSELNLSSLELGDSALYFCASTGTGDLSGANVLTFGAGSRLTVL.

This chain joins TRBV7-9 and TRBJ2-5; weak D call: TRBD2 (6 bases). V lost 4 bases and J lost 13, with 19 bases in between. CDR1 and CDR2 from the germline V gene are SEHNR and FQNEAQ (reference sequence). There are 13 residues in the CDR3. CDR3 in amino acids: CASSSGSEGLLYF. In DNA form, the CDR3 reads TGTGCCAGCAGCTCCGGATCGGAGGGCCTCTTGTACTTC.

The J gene is TRBJ2-3, the V gene TRBV7-3; D unresolved. Germline V lookup: CDR1 SGHTA, CDR2 FQGTGA. CDR3 length equals 17 residues. V was clipped by 5 bases and J by 0 bases, with 18 bases between them. Written as DNA, the CDR3 is TGTGCCAGCAGCCCCGGCTTTGGGCCTCCTAGCACAGATACGCAGTATTTT. It specifies CASSPGFGPPSTDTQYF.

The count of this clone is one. The chain links TRBV6-2 or TRBV6-3 to TRBJ2-7; D perhaps matches TRBD1 (5 bases). Germline-derived CDR1 and CDR2 are MNHEY and SVGEGT. The CDR3 extends over 12 amino acids. Between the trimmed V and J ends, which lost 0 bases and 5 bases, there was a span of 5 bases. This chain's CDR3 is CASSYSRDEQYF. In DNA, the CDR3 is TGTGCCAGCAGTTACTCCAGGGACGAGCAGTACTTC.

The gene calls are TRBV18 and TRBJ2-3; 9 bases match TRBD2. The germline CDR1 and CDR2 sequences are KGHSH and LQKENI. CDR3 length: 15 amino acids. With V trimmed by 3 bases and J by 6 bases, 7 bases remained unmatched. This CDR3 reads CASSPRGGPYDTQYF. The CDR3 DNA reads TGTGCCAGCTCACCGCGGGGGGGGCCATACGATACGCAGTATTTT.

The chain is built from TRBV7-8 and TRBJ2-1; TRBD2 aligns across 12 bases. Germline lookup yields CDR1 SGHVS and CDR2 FQNEAQ. J was trimmed by 2 bases and V by 3 bases; bases with no gene match: 5. CDR3 length: 17 amino acids. The chain's CDR3 is CASSFGLAGMAYNEQFF. The CDR3 region has the DNA TGTGCCAGCAGCTTCGGACTAGCGGGGATGGCCTACAATGAGCAGTTCTTC. Drawing the rest from reference TRBV7-8 and TRBJ2-1, the complete variable domain is GAGVSQSPRYKVAKRGQDVALRCDPISGHVSLFWYQQALGQGPEFLTYFQNEAQLDKSGLPSDRFFAERPEGSVSTLKIQRTQQEDSAVYLCASSFGLAGMAYNEQFFGPGTRLTVL.

The chain links TRBV4-1 to TRBJ1-1; D might be TRBD1 (5 bases). Germline V gives CDR1 MGHRA, CDR2 YSYEKL. This CDR3 is built from 19 residues. Trimming pared 3 bases from V and 6 bases from J, leaving 29 bases between. In nucleotides, the CDR3 is TGCGCCAGCAGCCATGCCCTTGGCAGGGTTAAAGGAATAGGCGCTGAAGCTTTCTTT. It translates to CASSHALGRVKGIGAEAFF.

J is TRBJ2-4 and V is TRBV6-5; 7 nucleotides line up with TRBD1. This CDR3 is 14 amino acids long. With 6 bases clipped from V and 6 bases from J, the junction kept 8 bases outside the gene matches. CDR1 and CDR2 from the germline V gene are MNHEY and SVGAGI. CDR3 coding DNA: TGTGCCAGCAGACGACAGGGTAGGGGAAACATTCAGTACTTC. Its translation is CASRRQGRGNIQYF.